This TCR beta chain was found in a study of cytomegalovirus exposure and HLA in healthy donors. As for the study in general: The same platform used for the 666 first-cohort repertoires was also used for the 95 to 150 validation repertoires, as a later analysis reported. Study-level findings and limits: The listing of 150 to 200 TCR beta chains classed them as cytomegalovirus-associated. A few chains tied to CMV proved CMV antigen-specific in vitro. Most TCRs appeared rarely, but some public TCRs recurred in many donors.

Method: immunoSEQ multiplex PCR; TCRdb's copy keeps in-frame clones and lacks some. The sample lists 150,000 or so clones, 86% seen once, with roughly 2.7% in the top ten. Of note for this clone: Its antigen is currently unknown.

The CDR3 totals 14 residues. Germline loops: CDR1 SGHDT, CDR2 YYEEEE. After removal of 3 bases from V and 1 base from J, the junction contained 2 bases not matched to a gene. The rearrangement links TRBV5-6 to TRBJ1-1, with 8 bases fitting TRBD1. The sample comprised PBMCs. The TCR sequence derives from a man younger than 30 in good health and CMV-seropositive. The CDR3 DNA is TGTGCCAGCAGCTGGGGGACAGGGAACACTGAAGCTTTCTTT. It encodes CASSWGTGNTEAFF.